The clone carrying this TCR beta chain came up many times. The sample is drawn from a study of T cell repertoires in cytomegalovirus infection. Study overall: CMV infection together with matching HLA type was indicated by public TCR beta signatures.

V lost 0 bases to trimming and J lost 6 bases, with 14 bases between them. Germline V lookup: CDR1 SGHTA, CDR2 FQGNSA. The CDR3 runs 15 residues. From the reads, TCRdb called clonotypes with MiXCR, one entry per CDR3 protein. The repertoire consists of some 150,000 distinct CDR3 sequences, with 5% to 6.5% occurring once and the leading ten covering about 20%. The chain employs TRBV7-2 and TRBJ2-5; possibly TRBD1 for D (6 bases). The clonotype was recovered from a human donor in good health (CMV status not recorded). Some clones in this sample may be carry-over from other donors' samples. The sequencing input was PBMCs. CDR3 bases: TGTGCCAGCAGCTTAGCGCCGCAGGGGACGAAGACCCAGTACTTC. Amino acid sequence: CASSLAPQGTKTQYF.